Reported below is one T cell receptor beta chain. The data belong to a study of cytomegalovirus exposure and HLA in healthy donors. Some clones are missing from TCRdb's copy, which holds only in-frame ones; the method was immunoSEQ multiplex PCR. The profile covers roughly 300,000 clones, with roughly 89% appearing a single time and about 0.91% taken by the ten largest. V was cut by 4 bases and J by 1 base, with 14 bases left in between. The CDR3 runs to 15 residues. Germline CDR1 SGHRS, CDR2 YFSETQ. The origin of this receptor is a woman in her late teens or twenties in good health and CMV-seronegative. The chain employs TRBV5-1 and TRBJ2-5, with D maybe TRBD2 (5 bases). The sample was PBMCs. CDR3: CASSPLAGSQETQYF. The CDR3 DNA sequence: TGCGCCAGCAGCCCCCTAGCAGGTAGCCAAGAGACCCAGTACTTC.